The following is a T cell receptor beta chain sequence with its context. TCRdb fed the 5' RACE reads into MiXCR, producing one record per CDR3 protein. The data show some 250,000 distinct CDR3 sequences, with roughly 8.6% seen just once and nearly 7% held by the top ten. The data were taken from a study of CD8 T cells in ankylosing spondylitis. Germline assignment: CDR1 SGHVS and CDR2 FNYEAQ. Trimming cost V 5 bases and J 6 bases, with 11 bases left between them. The CDR3 loop spans 12 amino acids. The sequencing sample was made of blood, either unsorted or a sorted T cell fraction (not recorded which). The sequence was obtained from a male donor with ankylosing spondylitis or in good health (not recorded which). V and J are TRBV7-6 and TRBJ2-7; D might be TRBD1 (6 bases). The CDR3 spells CASSHGQIEQYF. For the CDR3, the DNA is TGTGCCAGCAGCCACGGACAGATCGAGCAGTACTTC.